This is a list of T cell receptor beta chains from one sample in a study of cytotoxic CD8 clonotypes in ibrutinib-treated CLL. Libraries were prepared by immunoSEQ multiplex PCR; TCRdb keeps only in-frame clonotypes and omits some of them. The data show 55,000 to 80,000 clones, with 90% seen just once and around 3.3% held by the top ten. This specimen was PBMCs, taken after 12 months of ibrutinib treatment. These receptor sequences come from a human donor with chronic lymphocytic leukemia. Each CDR3 is given with its conserved first and last residue. A D gene is named only where the DNA matches it firmly. Size tells how often a clone was seen (once, few, many) or the class of an expanded clone, and some rows leave it out.

d_gene,v_gene,abundance,j_gene,len,CDR3aa,CDR3nt
TRBD2,TRBV7-3,.,TRBJ2-1,17,CASSVTGTSGSMGEQFF,TGTGCCAGCAGCGTTACCGGGACTAGCGGGAGTATGGGTGAGCAGTTCTTC
.,TRBV11-2,.,TRBJ2-1,17,CASSPRGKLMSLNEQFF,TGTGCCAGCAGCCCCCGGGGCAAACTCATGTCTCTCAATGAGCAGTTCTTC
TRBD2,TRBV4-1,.,TRBJ2-3,22,CASSQVSGTSGRKEASTDTQYF,TGCGCCAGCAGCCAAGTCTCCGGGACTAGCGGGAGGAAGGAGGCTAGCACAGATACGCAGTATTTT
.,TRBV2,.,TRBJ2-5,15,CASSDRSGSMETQYF,TGTGCCAGCAGTGATCGGTCAGGCTCAATGGAGACCCAGTACTTC
.,TRBV10-3,.,TRBJ2-3,14,CAISVGGRTDTQYF,TGTGCCATCAGTGTAGGGGGGCGCACAGATACGCAGTATTTT
.,TRBV18,.,TRBJ2-1,17,CASSPLTFSTTRREQFF,TGTGCCAGCTCACCCCTGACCTTTTCTACGACACGGCGTGAGCAGTTCTTC
TRBD2,TRBV9,.,TRBJ2-5,14,CASSVEKGGETQYF,TGTGCCAGCAGCGTAGAGAAGGGAGGGGAGACCCAGTACTTC
TRBD1,TRBV19,.,TRBJ2-7,14,CASRPGQGVTEQYF,TGTGCCAGTAGGCCGGGACAGGGTGTTACCGAGCAGTACTTC
TRBD2,TRBV7-2,.,TRBJ2-7,15,CASSSGLAGGREQYF,TGTGCCAGCAGCTCCGGACTAGCGGGAGGGCGCGAGCAGTACTTC
TRBD2,TRBV5-1,.,TRBJ2-3,16,CASSGLKGEGTDTQYF,TGCGCCAGCAGTGGGCTTAAAGGGGAGGGAACAGATACGCAGTATTTT
.,TRBV6-5,.,TRBJ2-5,14,CASSPTGNQETQYF,TGTGCCAGCAGCCCCACAGGGAACCAAGAGACCCAGTACTTC
.,TRBV9,.,TRBJ2-7,14,CASSSGFKPYEQYF,TGTGCCAGCAGCTCAGGGTTCAAGCCCTACGAGCAGTACTTC
TRBD1,TRBV15,.,TRBJ2-7,17,CATSRERRQGANYEQYF,TGTGCCACCAGCAGAGAGCGCCGGCAGGGGGCGAACTACGAGCAGTACTTC
.,TRBV20-1,.,TRBJ2-1,10,CSVIGNEQFF,TGCAGTGTGATAGGGAATGAGCAGTTCTTC
.,TRBV4-2,.,TRBJ2-7,16,CASSHVGTDSSYEQYF,TGTGCCAGCAGCCACGTGGGAACCGATAGTAGCTACGAGCAGTACTTC
.,TRBV7-2,.,TRBJ1-2,14,CASSLGPNGFGYTF,TGTGCCAGCAGCTTGGGCCCCAACGGGTTTGGCTACACCTTC
TRBD1,TRBV4-2,.,TRBJ1-4,15,CASSQVGGQNEKLFF,TGTGCCAGCAGCCAAGTGGGGGGACAGAATGAAAAACTGTTTTTT
.,TRBV5-1,.,TRBJ2-7,15,CASSPQGSTVLGQYF,TGCGCCAGCAGCCCTCAAGGTTCGACAGTTTTGGGGCAGTACTTC
TRBD1,TRBV18,.,TRBJ1-3,15,CASSTGQGTGNTIYF,TGTGCCAGCTCAACAGGACAGGGTACAGGAAACACCATATATTTT
.,TRBV9,.,TRBJ2-7,14,CASSVSAEIYEQYF,TGTGCCAGCAGCGTCTCAGCGGAGATCTACGAGCAGTACTTC
.,TRBV7-3,once,TRBJ2-3,15,CASSLSGTSTDTQYF,TGTGCCAGCAGCTTGTCGGGGACTAGCACAGATACGCAGTATTTT
.,TRBV2,medium-sized,TRBJ2-7,12,CASSSGEDEQYF,TGTGCCAGCAGCTCAGGGGAGGACGAGCAGTACTTC